The 10 T cell receptor beta chains reported below all come from one sample, sequenced in a study of blood T cells in healthy people across ages. Through a sample-barcoded 5' primer and a J-beta primer mix, a second PCR was run for roughly 7 to 12 cycles. TCRdb itself ran the 5' RACE reads through MiXCR, one entry per CDR3 protein. Of over 600,000 distinct CDR3 sequences listed, 40% to 50% are singletons. The specimen sequenced was blood. The receptors derive from an elderly man in good health.

This clonotype is a singleton in its sample. This clone may be a read error of a much larger clone one base away. The chain links TRBV29-1 to TRBJ2-1, with 8 bases fitting TRBD1. This CDR3 has 12 amino acids. Germline values: CDR1 SQVTM, CDR2 ANQGSEA. For the CDR3, the DNA is TGCGGCGGTGGACAGGGCAACAATGAGCAGTTCTTC. Encoded protein: CGGGQGNNEQFF.

This clonotype was observed a handful of times. V gene TRBV7-9 combines with J gene TRBJ2-5, with D perhaps matching TRBD2 (5 bases). The length of the CDR3 is 15 residues. The V gene lost 3 bases and the J gene lost 5 bases, with 16 bases spanning the gap. Per the germline V gene, CDR1 is SEHNR and CDR2 is FQNEAQ (reference sequence). The DNA for the CDR3 is TGTGCCAGCAGCTTTTTCTACGGGGTCGCGGAGACCCAGTACTTC. Translated: CASSFFYGVAETQYF.

The CDR3 nucleotides are TGTGCCAGCAGCTCCGCAAACGGACTAGCGTACGAGCAGTACTTC. It yields the protein CASSSANGLAYEQYF. The V and J genes are TRBV7-2 and TRBJ2-7; 9 positions agree with TRBD2. V shed 4 bases and J 4 bases; nucleotides not matched to a gene: 8. CDR3 length: 15 amino acids. Germline CDR1 and CDR2: SGHTA and FQGNSA.

This clonotype has at least ten counts. This chain uses TRBV6-2 or TRBV6-3 with TRBJ2-2; D is perhaps TRBD2 (6 bases). The CDR3 contains 19 residues. V shed 2 bases and J shed 1 base, with 20 bases lying between them. Germline loops: CDR1 MNHEY, CDR2 SVGEGT. CDR3 coding DNA: TGTGCCAGCAGTTACCTAAGGAACTCGGGGGTGCTGAACACCGGGGAGCTGTTTTTT. Residues: CASSYLRNSGVLNTGELFF.

The V gene is TRBV6-2 or TRBV6-3, the J gene TRBJ2-1; D is possibly TRBD2 (7 bases). Trimming shortened V by 10 bases and J by 6 bases, and 19 bases separated the two germline ends. This CDR3 is built from 14 residues. The germline V gene has CDR1 MNHEY and CDR2 SVGEGT. The CDR3 DNA reads as TGTGCCACTTTGAGGGGGGGGGCCCTCAATGAGCAGTTCTTC. Its protein is CATLRGGALNEQFF.

This clonotype was counted between two and nine times. The chain recombines TRBV4-3 with TRBJ2-6, with TRBD1 identical over 10 bases. V was clipped by 4 bases and J by 1 base; unmatched bases: 7. The CDR3 length is 18 residues. The germline V gene has CDR1 LGHNA and CDR2 YSLEER. CDR3 protein: CASSRATGGISGANVLTF. In nucleotides, the CDR3 is TGCGCCAGCAGCCGAGCGACAGGGGGCATATCTGGGGCCAACGTCCTGACTTTC.

This chain connects TRBV20-1 to TRBJ2-1; tentatively, D is TRBD2 (6 bases). The CDR3 runs 13 residues. Germline lookup yields CDR1 DFQATT and CDR2 SNEGSKA (reference sequence). The ends were cut back, 3 bases at V and 8 bases at J, with 14 bases in the middle. The CDR3 is CSARRDRPYEQFF. The CDR3 DNA reads TGCAGTGCTAGGCGGGATCGCCCCTATGAGCAGTTCTTC.

On this clonotype itself: The junction does not match germline at one end; this may be a read error. The genes are TRBV7-8 and TRBJ2-1, with 10 bases that match TRBD2. The CDR3 has 17 residues. The V gene's germline CDR1 is SGHVS and CDR2 FQNEAQ. CDR3 nucleotides: TGTGCCGGCAGCCCGATTAGCGGGGGGTACTCCTACAATGAGCAGTTCTTC. Translating gives CAGSPISGGYSYNEQFF.

The V and J genes are TRBV7-9 and TRBJ1-1; D unresolved. Looked up from germline, CDR1 is SEHNR and CDR2 is FQNEAQ (reference sequence). The CDR3 extends over 12 amino acids. Trimming shortened V by 5 bases and J by 6 bases, and 10 bases separated the two germline ends. In DNA form, the CDR3 reads TGTGCCAGCAGCCCCAAAACGGCTGAAGCTTTCTTT. It codes for CASSPKTAEAFF.

The chain employs TRBV7-2 and TRBJ2-6, with TRBD2 matching over 7 bases. The CDR3 has 17 amino acids. Trimming removed 0 bases from V and 4 bases from J; junction bases left unmatched: 6. CDR1 SGHTA and CDR2 FQGNSA come from the germline V gene. CDR3 protein: CASSLAPRGSGANVLTF. DNA for the CDR3: TGTGCCAGCAGCTTAGCACCGCGGGGGTCAGGGGCCAACGTCCTGACTTTC.